This TCR beta chain is from a study of T cells in Graves' hyperthyroidism and ophthalmopathy. The investigators amplified TCR beta CDR3 regions from RNA transcripts. Primed by the HTBI set, a first-round RT-PCR was run on the TCR CDR3. TCRdb reanalysed the multiplex PCR reads using MiXCR and keeps one entry per CDR3 protein. The data hold 600,000 to 900,000 distinct CDR3 sequences, with roughly 15% observed a single time. This clonotype was seen a few times. V gave up 0 bases and J gave up 3 bases; unmatched junction bases: 5. Germline CDR1 LNHDA, CDR2 SQIVND (reference sequence). This CDR3 is built from 17 residues.

The sample consisted of blood. The TCR originated in a man between 18 and 29 years old with Graves' hyperthyroidism. V gene TRBV19 combines with J gene TRBJ1-5, with 10 bases identical to TRBD1. CDR3: CASSIDRDRGTNQPQHF. For the CDR3, the DNA is TGTGCCAGTAGTATAGATCGGGACAGGGGTACCAATCAGCCCCAGCATTTT.